A single sample gave rise to the 3 T cell receptor beta chains below, sequenced in a study of T-cell memory formation after mild COVID-19 (dated by TCRdb to the early 2020s). The library was generated by 5' RACE. Instrument on record: Illumina NovaSeq 6000. TCRdb itself trimmed the public reads at Q25 with fastp, ran MiXCR and retained productive beta chains. When rows share a CDR3 protein, they turn into one entry using the most common DNA and genes. The sample yields hundreds of thousands of distinct CDR3 sequences; 20% to 25% were counted once. The ten largest make up 8.4% of the sample. The material sequenced was PBMCs or a T cell subset sorted from them (not recorded which). The origin of the receptors is an adult woman who had mild COVID-19 (a few samples of this study predate the infection). The sample titles of this study are shuffled in the database, so cell type and time point are left out; the donor was told from shared clones.

For the CDR3, the DNA is TGTGCCAGCTCACCAATCTCTGGGGGGGACTATGGCTACACCTTC. Translating it yields CASSPISGGDYGYTF. The chain recombines TRBV18 with TRBJ1-2; D perhaps matches TRBD1 (5 bases). Germline V gene lookup returns CDR1 KGHSH and CDR2 LQKENI. V was trimmed by 2 bases and J by 3 bases, leaving 13 bases between them. This CDR3 is 15 amino acids long.

This sequence joins TRBV12-3 or TRBV12-4 and TRBJ2-1; TRBD2 might be the D (5 bases). Trimming took off 7 bases at V and 7 bases at J, with 14 bases between the two ends. The CDR3 extends over 13 amino acids. CDR3 coding DNA: TGTGCCAGCACCAAGGTCCCGGGGAATGAGCAGTTCTTC. The encoded protein is CASTKVPGNEQFF.

The chain has TRBV7-9 and TRBJ2-5; the match to TRBD1 covers 7 bases. Germline V CDR1 and CDR2: SEHNR, FQNEAQ (reference sequence). The V and J ends lost 11 bases and 1 base, in that order; junction bases with no gene match: 7. The CDR3 extends over 13 amino acids. Here the CDR3 DNA reads TGTGCCGGATCGGGGACAGCCCAAGAGACCCAGTACTTC. This gives the protein CAGSGTAQETQYF.